Listed here are 20 T cell receptor beta chains from one sample, sequenced in a study of T cell changes during pregnancy in multiple sclerosis. This table comes from immunoSEQ multiplex PCR, and its TCRdb copy is limited to in-frame clones, with some not included. The data show around 50,000 clones, 85% to 95% seen once. The source was CD8+ T cells from peripheral blood mononuclear cells, collected in the first trimester of pregnancy. The receptors originated from a female donor with multiple sclerosis, enrolled in a pregnancy study.

J is TRBJ2-7 and V is TRBV7-6; maybe TRBD2 (5 bases). The germline V gene encodes CDR1 SGHVS and CDR2 FNYEAQ. V was clipped by 1 base and J by 5 bases, with 9 bases between them. This CDR3 comprises 13 residues. The CDR3 coding sequence is TGTGCCAGCAGCTTAGGGACTTCCCACGAGCAGTACTTC. This translates into CASSLGTSHEQYF.

This clone came up once. This rearrangement joins TRBV19 to TRBJ1-1, with D unresolved. Germline V gives CDR1 LNHDA, CDR2 SQIVND (reference sequence). Trimming stripped 5 bases from V and 1 base from J, with 5 bases between. This CDR3 region has 12 residues. CDR3 bases: TGTGCCAGTAGTTACAGGAACACTGAAGCTTTCTTT. Amino acids: CASSYRNTEAFF.

This chain connects TRBV12-2 to TRBJ2-5; the table gives TRBD2 as D, unverified against the DNA. TRBV12-2 is shown as a pseudogene. The CDR3 runs to 17 residues. The CDR3 DNA follows: TGTGCAAGTCGCCTAAGACAGCGGGAGGGCCGGCAAGAGACCCAGTACTTC. This encodes CASRLRQREGRQETQYF.

CDR3 nucleotide sequence: TGTGCCAGCAGTTACTCGGGACAGGGGACCTACGAGCAGTACTTC. Residues: CASSYSGQGTYEQYF. The chain has TRBV27 and TRBJ2-7, with 10 bases lining up with TRBD1. Germline V gene lookup returns CDR1 MNHEY and CDR2 SMNVEV (reference sequence). Germline trimming cut 4 bases from V and 2 bases from J; bases unmatched to any gene: 5. The CDR3 is made up of 15 amino acids.

The chain links TRBV4-1 to TRBJ1-2; tentative D call: TRBD1 (5 bases). The germline V gene encodes CDR1 MGHRA and CDR2 YSYEKL. This CDR3 contains 11 residues. V was clipped by 4 bases and J by 11 bases, with 11 bases between them. CDR3 bases: TGCGCCAGCAGCCGAAGGGGCTTATACACCTTC. Its protein is CASSRRGLYTF.

This rearrangement joins TRBV27 to TRBJ2-2; 7 positions agree with TRBD2. Germline V gene sequence: CDR1 MNHEY, CDR2 SMNVEV (reference sequence). The V segment lost 9 bases and the J segment 2 bases; nucleotides outside the gene matches: 9. CDR3 length: 15 residues. CDR3 in amino acids: CASSRLADNTGELFF. The DNA of the CDR3 is TGTGCCAGTTCCCGACTAGCAGACAACACCGGGGAGCTGTTTTTT.

This chain joins TRBV7-9 and TRBJ1-3, with no clear D. Germline-derived CDR1 and CDR2 are SEHNR and FQNEAQ (reference sequence). This CDR3 region has 15 residues. With 1 base removed from V and 1 base from J, the gap between germline ends came to 8 bases. CDR3 coding DNA: TGTGCCAGCAGCTTAGGCGGGAGGTCTGGAAACACCATATATTTT. The encoded protein is CASSLGGRSGNTIYF.

The chain couples TRBV27 to TRBJ2-7, with 9 bases aligning to TRBD1. CDR3 length: 14 amino acids. Germline trimming cut 4 bases from V and 4 bases from J; bases unmatched to any gene: 5. Germline V gene sequence: CDR1 MNHEY, CDR2 SMNVEV (reference sequence). The CDR3 is CASSWTGERYEQYF. The CDR3, as DNA: TGTGCCAGCAGTTGGACAGGGGAACGGTACGAGCAGTACTTC.

The chain carries TRBV7-2 and TRBJ2-7, with D maybe TRBD2 (6 bases). Germline CDR1 reads SGHTA; CDR2 reads FQGNSA. V lost 3 bases and J 2 bases, leaving 11 bases between the germline ends. The CDR3 has 14 residues. The CDR3 region has the DNA TGTGCCAGCAGCTTTAATAGCGGAACCTACGAGCAGTACTTC. It translates to CASSFNSGTYEQYF. Full variable domain (rest looked up from reference TRBV7-2 and TRBJ2-7): GAGVSQSPSNKVTEKGKDVELRCDPISGHTALYWYRQSLGQGLEFLIYFQGNSAPDKSGLPSDRFSAERTGGSVSTLTIQRTQQEDSAVYLCASSFNSGTYEQYFGPGTRLTVT.

The chain joins TRBV6-1 to TRBJ2-1; TRBD1 matches 7 bases. This CDR3 is 15 amino acids long. The ends lost 5 bases at V and 5 bases at J; junction bases unmatched: 9. Per the germline V gene, CDR1 is MNHNS and CDR2 is SASEGT. In DNA form, the CDR3 reads TGTGCCAGCAGTCTAGACAGGGTGAGGGACAATGAGCAGTTCTTC. It encodes CASSLDRVRDNEQFF.

CDR3 sequence (DNA): TGTGCAAGTCGCTTAGTTCGGCCACCCGTTCGGGCCTACGAGCAGTACTTC. Its translation: CASRLVRPPVRAYEQYF. The gene calls are TRBV12-2 and TRBJ2-7; the table's D call, TRBD2, has no DNA check behind it. TRBV12-2 is a pseudogene segment. The length of the CDR3 is 17 residues.

This chain links TRBV5-3 with TRBJ1-5; TRBD1 aligns across 9 bases. TRBV5-3 is recorded as an ORF, its role being uncertain. This CDR3 region has 19 residues. V lost 4 bases and J lost 0; bases outside the gene matches: 14. The CDR3 region is CARSQRPGQGRDSNQPQHF. CDR3 nucleotide sequence: TGTGCCAGAAGCCAAAGACCGGGACAGGGAAGGGATAGCAATCAGCCCCAGCATTTT.

The V gene is TRBV27, the J gene TRBJ2-1, with D unclear. CDR1 and CDR2 (germline): MNHEY, SMNVEV (reference sequence). The CDR3 totals 15 residues. The V end lost 3 bases, the J end lost 0 bases, and 9 bases lay between the germline ends. CDR3 sequence reads: CASSFGGSSYNEQFF. The CDR3, as DNA: TGTGCCAGCAGTTTCGGCGGAAGCTCCTACAATGAGCAGTTCTTC.

The rearrangement joins TRBV27 to TRBJ2-3; D is ambiguous. The length of the CDR3 is 14 residues. V was trimmed by 4 bases and J by 2 bases, leaving 10 bases between them. The germline gives CDR1 MNHEY, CDR2 SMNVEV (reference sequence). CDR3 nucleotide sequence: TGTGCCAGCAGTTCCCGCCGGTCCACAGATACGCAGTATTTT. It translates to CASSSRRSTDTQYF.

The chain employs TRBV7-9 and TRBJ2-5, with 11 bases that match TRBD2. Germline trimming cut 5 bases from V and 0 bases from J; bases unmatched to any gene: 8. There are 17 residues in the CDR3. From germline, CDR1 is SEHNR and CDR2 FQNEAQ (reference sequence). CDR3 DNA sequence: TGTGCCAGCAGCCCCGGGACTAGCGGAACGTACCAAGAGACCCAGTACTTC. It codes for CASSPGTSGTYQETQYF.

V and J are TRBV6-5 and TRBJ1-1; D is uncertain. The length of the CDR3 is 12 residues. CDR1 and CDR2 from the germline V gene are MNHEY and SVGAGI. Between the trimmed V and J ends, which lost 4 bases and 1 base, there was a span of 4 bases. CDR3 amino acids: CASSSRNTEAFF. The CDR3 DNA reads TGTGCCAGCAGTTCTAGGAACACTGAAGCTTTCTTT.

J is TRBJ1-1 and V is TRBV27, with D unclear. The germline V and J ends were trimmed by 2 bases and 2 bases, with 6 bases remaining between them. Germline CDR1 MNHEY, CDR2 SMNVEV (reference sequence). This CDR3 region has 13 residues. The CDR3 protein is CASSLQYNTEAFF. CDR3 DNA sequence: TGTGCCAGCAGTTTACAGTATAACACTGAAGCTTTCTTT.

This clone was seen once. This rearrangement joins TRBV6-1 to TRBJ2-7; perhaps TRBD1 as D (6 bases). CDR1 is MNHNS, CDR2 SASEGT, per germline. The V end lost 6 bases, the J end lost 3 bases, and 9 bases lay between the germline ends. This CDR3 spans 12 amino acids. CDR3 protein: CASSTGNYEQYF. CDR3 nucleotide sequence: TGTGCCAGCAGCACAGGGAACTACGAGCAGTACTTC.

This clone was seen a few times. The chain joins TRBV5-4 to TRBJ1-3; D possibly corresponds to TRBD1 (5 bases). Per germline, CDR1 SGHNT and CDR2 YYREEE (reference sequence). V lost 4 bases and J 0 bases, leaving 11 bases between the germline ends. This CDR3 spans 15 amino acids. CDR3 amino acids: CASSVTGYSGNTIYF. In DNA, the CDR3 is TGTGCCAGCAGCGTAACAGGCTACTCTGGAAACACCATATATTTT.

The chain carries TRBV7-2 and TRBJ2-1; 9 bases agree with TRBD2. This CDR3 is 15 amino acids long. J gave up 8 bases and V 6 bases, and 11 bases lay outside the gene matches. Germline assignment: CDR1 SGHTA and CDR2 FQGNSA. CDR3 nucleotide sequence: TGTGCCAGCAGTTTCGGGACTAGCCTTCGCGATGAGCAGTTCTTC. Its translation is CASSFGTSLRDEQFF.